This T cell receptor beta chain originates from a study of blood T cell repertoires in COVID-19. TCRdb's copy holds only in-frame clones and misses some; the assay was immunoSEQ multiplex PCR. The sample includes 200,000 to 300,000 clones, approximately 86% of them seen just once. V lost 3 bases and J 7 bases, leaving 15 bases between the germline ends. Germline values: CDR1 GTSNPN, CDR2 SVGIG (reference sequence). This CDR3 has 14 amino acids. Sequences were obtained from PBMCs or T cells enriched from blood (not recorded which). This TCR derives from a young woman who had recovered from COVID-19. This rearrangement joins TRBV30 to TRBJ1-4; possibly TRBD1 for D (5 bases). The CDR3 loop is CAWSYSIRGEKLFF. The CDR3 DNA reads as TGTGCCTGGAGCTACAGTATTAGGGGTGAAAAACTGTTTTTT.